One sample yielded the 4 T cell receptor beta chains listed below, sequenced in a study of CD8 T cells in ankylosing spondylitis. General study results and limits: It appeared that ankylosing spondylitis blood was characterized by a TCR beta motif of several highly homologous variants.

Their cognate antigens are unknown. One entry per CDR3 protein, called by TCRdb with MiXCR from the 5' RACE reads. This sample yields 350,000 to 550,000 distinct CDR3 sequences, of which roughly 26% are seen a single time; 0.75% to 0.9% belongs to the top ten. Sequencing was carried out using blood, either unsorted or a sorted T cell fraction (not recorded which). The receptors derive from a male donor with ankylosing spondylitis.

This chain connects TRBV20-1 to TRBJ2-3, with 8 bases fitting TRBD1. Per germline, CDR1 DFQATT and CDR2 SNEGSKA (reference sequence). The CDR3 loop spans 14 amino acids. Trimming at V came to 6 bases and at J to 1 base, leaving 6 bases not matched to a gene. The CDR3 sequence is CSALTGEGTDTQYF. The CDR3 nucleotides read TGCAGTGCCTTGACAGGGGAGGGCACAGATACGCAGTATTTT.

J is TRBJ2-7 and V is TRBV4-2; TRBD1 matches at 9 bases. The CDR3 consists of 16 residues. With V trimmed by 3 bases and J by 4 bases, 10 bases remained unmatched. CDR1 and CDR2 (germline): LGHNA, YNFKEQ. The CDR3 DNA sequence: TGTGCCAGCAGCCACGTCATGGGACAGGGTTTTTACGAGCAGTACTTC. It specifies CASSHVMGQGFYEQYF.

In its sample, this clonotype was seen a few times. The chain combines TRBV5-1 with TRBJ2-1; D is possibly TRBD1 (5 bases). This CDR3 region has 14 residues. Germline CDR1 reads SGHRS; CDR2 reads YFSETQ. V shed 1 base and J shed 5 bases, with 10 bases lying between them. CDR3 loop: CASSLSQGDNEQFF. In nucleotides, the CDR3 is TGCGCCAGCAGCTTGAGTCAGGGCGACAATGAGCAGTTCTTC.

The CDR3 sequence is CSARENTTPNQPQHF. The CDR3 DNA is TGCAGTGCTAGAGAGAATACGACCCCTAATCAGCCCCAGCATTTT. The chain uses TRBV20-1 and TRBJ1-5; D gene uncertain. Germline CDR1 DFQATT, CDR2 SNEGSKA (reference sequence). The V end was cut by 0 bases, the J end by 4 bases, with 13 bases between. There are 15 residues in the CDR3.